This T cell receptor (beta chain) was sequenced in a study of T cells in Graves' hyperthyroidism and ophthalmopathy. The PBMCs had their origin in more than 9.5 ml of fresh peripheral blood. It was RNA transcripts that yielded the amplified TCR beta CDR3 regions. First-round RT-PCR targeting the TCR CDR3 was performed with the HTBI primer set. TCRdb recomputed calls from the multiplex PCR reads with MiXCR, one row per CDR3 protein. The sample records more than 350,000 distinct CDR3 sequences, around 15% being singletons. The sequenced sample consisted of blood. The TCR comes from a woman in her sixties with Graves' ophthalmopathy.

CDR3 loop: CASGPTDTQYF. DNA of the CDR3: TGCGCCAGCGGGCCAACAGATACGCAGTATTTT. The chain carries TRBV4-1 and TRBJ2-3; D not resolved. Trimming took 8 bases from V and 3 from J, leaving 6 bases between them. The CDR3 is 11 residues long. From germline, CDR1 is MGHRA and CDR2 YSYEKL.